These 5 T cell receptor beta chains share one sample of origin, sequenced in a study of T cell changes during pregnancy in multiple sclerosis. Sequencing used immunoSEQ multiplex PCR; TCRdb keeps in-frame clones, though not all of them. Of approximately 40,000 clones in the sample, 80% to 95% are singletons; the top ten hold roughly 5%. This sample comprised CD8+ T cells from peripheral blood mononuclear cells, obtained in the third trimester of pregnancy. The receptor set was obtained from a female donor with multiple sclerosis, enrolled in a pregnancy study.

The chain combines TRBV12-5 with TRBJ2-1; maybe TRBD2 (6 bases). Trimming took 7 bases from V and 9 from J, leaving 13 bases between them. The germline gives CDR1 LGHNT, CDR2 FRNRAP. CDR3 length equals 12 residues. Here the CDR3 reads CASENSGVEQFF. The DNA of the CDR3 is TGTGCTAGTGAGAATAGCGGTGTTGAGCAGTTCTTC.

CDR3 nucleotide sequence: TGTGCTAGTGGTTTAGGCAGGGGCAATGAGCAGTTCTTC. It specifies CASGLGRGNEQFF. V gene TRBV12-5 combines with J gene TRBJ2-1; D is perhaps TRBD1 (6 bases). Germline loops: CDR1 LGHNT, CDR2 FRNRAP. The V and J ends lost 3 bases and 6 bases respectively, with 9 bases between them. This CDR3 region has 13 residues. Using reference TRBV12-5 and TRBJ2-1 for the parts outside the CDR3, the full variable domain is DARVTQTPRHKVTEMGQEVTMRCQPILGHNTVFWYRQTMMQGLELLAYFRNRAPLDDSGMPKDRFSAEMPDATLATLKIQPSEPRDSAVYFCASGLGRGNEQFFGPGTRLTVL.

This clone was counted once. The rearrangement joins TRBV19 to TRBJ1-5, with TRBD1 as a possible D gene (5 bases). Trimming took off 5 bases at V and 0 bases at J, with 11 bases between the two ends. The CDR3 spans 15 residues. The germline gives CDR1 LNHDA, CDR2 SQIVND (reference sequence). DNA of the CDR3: TGTGCCAGTAGTTCAAAGGGGTATAGCAATCAGCCCCAGCATTTT. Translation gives CASSSKGYSNQPQHF.

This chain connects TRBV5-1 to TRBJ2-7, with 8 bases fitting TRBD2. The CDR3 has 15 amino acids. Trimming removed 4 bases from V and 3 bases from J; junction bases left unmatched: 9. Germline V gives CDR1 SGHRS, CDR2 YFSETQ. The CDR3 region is CASSPGGLAVYEQYF. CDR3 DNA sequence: TGCGCCAGCAGCCCGGGAGGACTAGCAGTCTACGAGCAGTACTTC.

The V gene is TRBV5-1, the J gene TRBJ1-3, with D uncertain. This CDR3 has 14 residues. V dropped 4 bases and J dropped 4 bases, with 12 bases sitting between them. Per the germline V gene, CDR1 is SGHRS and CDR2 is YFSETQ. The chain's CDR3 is CASSRGSEGNTIYF. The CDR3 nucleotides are TGCGCCAGCAGCCGAGGGTCGGAGGGAAACACCATATATTTT.